The 8 T cell receptor beta chains presented below share a single source sample, sequenced in a study of blood T cell repertoires in COVID-19. The protocol was immunoSEQ multiplex PCR, while the TCRdb copy is restricted to in-frame clones and leaves out a portion. In the table there are some 150,000 clones, 75% to 90% of which are singletons. Sequenced material: peripheral blood. The source of these receptors is a man between 60 and 75 years old with active or convalescent COVID-19.

The rearrangement joins TRBV10-1 to TRBJ1-2, with TRBD1 matching 9 bases. J was trimmed by 0 bases and V by 6 bases; bases with no gene match: 2. Germline-derived CDR1 and CDR2 are WNHNN and SYGVQD (reference sequence). This CDR3 spans 14 amino acids. CDR3 DNA sequence: TGCGCCAGCAGAGGGACAGGGCCTAACTATGGCTACACCTTC. This sequence encodes CASRGTGPNYGYTF.

CDR3 sequence: CAPLYSYEQYF. In DNA form, the CDR3 reads TGTGCCCCCCTATACTCCTACGAGCAGTACTTC. V and J are TRBV5-3 and TRBJ2-7; D not certain. TRBV5-3 is an ORF for which the function is uncertain. The CDR3 length is 11 residues. Trimming removed 10 bases from V and 0 bases from J, with 8 bases in between.

The chain recombines TRBV30 with TRBJ1-2, with TRBD1 identical over 10 bases. The CDR3 is 15 residues long. V lost 1 base, J lost 1 base, and 3 bases stayed unmatched. The germline gives CDR1 GTSNPN, CDR2 SVGIG (reference sequence). The DNA for the CDR3 is TGTGCCTGGAGTGCCGGGACAGGGGATAACTATGGCTACACCTTC. Translating it yields CAWSAGTGDNYGYTF.

The genes are TRBV9 and TRBJ1-2; D is uncertain. The CDR3 covers 12 residues. The ends were cut back, 0 bases at V and 6 bases at J, with 6 bases in the middle. CDR1 and CDR2 from the germline V gene are SGDLS and YYNGEE. This chain's CDR3 is CASSVAGDGYTF. The CDR3 coding sequence is TGTGCCAGCAGCGTAGCGGGAGATGGCTACACCTTC. The full variable domain, rest sourced from reference TRBV9 and TRBJ1-2, is DSGVTQTPKHLITATGQRVTLRCSPRSGDLSVYWYQQSLDQGLQFLIQYYNGEERAKGNILERFSAQQFPDLHSELNLSSLELGDSALYFCASSVAGDGYTFGSGTRLTVV.

This clone was recorded once. V usage is TRBV27 and J usage is TRBJ2-3; the D gene is possibly TRBD2 (6 bases). The CDR3 loop spans 18 amino acids. With 7 bases removed from V and 2 bases from J, the gap between germline ends came to 25 bases. CDR1 and CDR2 (germline): MNHEY, SMNVEV (reference sequence). The CDR3 loop is CASTQCREPLAPTDTQYF. The DNA of the CDR3 is TGTGCCAGCACCCAGTGTAGGGAACCCCTAGCGCCCACAGATACGCAGTATTTT.

The gene calls are TRBV5-4 and TRBJ2-5; the match to TRBD2 covers 8 bases. V shed 4 bases, J shed 6 bases, and the junction held 11 bases outside the gene matches. The CDR3 covers 15 residues. Germline-derived CDR1 and CDR2 are SGHNT and YYREEE (reference sequence). CDR3 in DNA: TGTGCCAGCAGCCCCGGGGGAGCGGGAGAGCAGACCCAGTACTTC. As protein: CASSPGGAGEQTQYF.

The chain carries TRBV28 and TRBJ2-7; TRBD2 agrees at 7 bases. V lost 10 bases, J lost 2 bases, and 14 bases stayed unmatched. This CDR3 is built from 15 residues. The germline V gene encodes CDR1 MDHEN and CDR2 SYDVKM. The CDR3: CATSRGLAVTYEQYF. The CDR3 nucleotides are TGTGCCACCTCTCGAGGGCTAGCGGTAACCTACGAGCAGTACTTC.

This rearrangement joins TRBV6-2 or TRBV6-3 to TRBJ1-1; D gene uncertain. The CDR3 has 14 amino acids. Germline-derived CDR1 and CDR2 are MNHEY and SVGEGT. V was trimmed by 1 base and J by 1 base, leaving 7 bases between them. CDR3 residues: CASSYLAGNTEAFF. CDR3 DNA: TGTGCCAGCAGTTACTTGGCAGGGAACACTGAAGCTTTCTTT.